This passage covers 17 T cell receptor beta chains from one sample sequenced in a study of response to subunit inactivated influenza vaccine (dated by TCRdb to 2017 to 2018). The library was made by RT-PCR. Sequencing was carried out with an Illumina HiSeq 2500. TCRdb applied fastp at Q25 and MiXCR to the public reads, then kept only in-frame beta chains. Every distinct CDR3 protein forms one entry, paired with its most common genes and DNA. The sample table holds under 850,000 distinct CDR3 sequences, of which roughly 18% were seen once. About 11% of the sample is taken by the ten largest. The sequenced sample was PBMCs from blood, obtained roughly 5 days after vaccination. Receptors were obtained from a man between 45 and 60 years old who received an inactivated influenza vaccine. Donor details come from another sample of the same person, matched by shared clones.

This clonotype was counted only a few times. The chain joins TRBV12-3 or TRBV12-4 to TRBJ2-1, with D perhaps TRBD2 (6 bases). The CDR3 consists of 14 residues. Trimming took 3 bases from V and 7 from J, leaving 13 bases between them. This chain's CDR3 is CASSFETSRNEQFF. The CDR3 bases are TGTGCCAGCAGTTTCGAGACTAGTCGTAATGAGCAGTTCTTC.

The chain couples TRBV3-1 to TRBJ2-2; D is perhaps TRBD2 (5 bases). This CDR3 spans 18 amino acids. V lost 0 bases, J lost 4 bases, and 18 bases lay in between. CDR1 LGHDT and CDR2 YNNKEL come from the germline V gene (reference sequence). The CDR3 coding sequence is TGTGCCAGCAGCCAAGATATTCGGGCGCATGCGGGCACCGGGGAGCTGTTTTTT. Residues: CASSQDIRAHAGTGELFF.

In its sample, this clonotype was seen many times. The chain combines TRBV6-2 or TRBV6-3 with TRBJ2-1; 10 positions match TRBD2. The CDR3 contains 15 residues. V gave up 2 bases and J gave up 5 bases; unmatched junction bases: 3. The V gene's germline CDR1 is MNHEY and CDR2 SVGEGT. The CDR3 DNA sequence: TGTGCCAGCAGTTACGGGACTAGCGCGCACAATGAGCAGTTCTTC. Its translation is CASSYGTSAHNEQFF.

This clonotype was counted a few times. The gene calls are TRBV20-1 and TRBJ2-7; tentative D call: TRBD2 (5 bases). Germline V gene sequence: CDR1 DFQATT, CDR2 SNEGSKA (reference sequence). V was shortened by 3 bases and J by 1 base, with 13 bases between the two germline ends. The CDR3 totals 14 residues. CDR3 residues: CSASPIGGSYEQYF. In DNA form, the CDR3 reads TGCAGTGCTAGTCCCATCGGCGGGTCCTACGAGCAGTACTTC.

The chain is built from TRBV15 and TRBJ2-1; 13 bases align to TRBD2. This CDR3 has 16 residues. With V trimmed by 5 bases and J by 5 bases, 6 bases remained unmatched. The germline CDR1 and CDR2 sequences are LNHNV and YYDKDF (reference sequence). CDR3 sequence: CATSPRTSGSNNEQFF. The CDR3 nucleotides read TGTGCCACCAGCCCCCGGACTAGCGGGAGCAACAATGAGCAGTTCTTC.

The gene calls are TRBV7-9 and TRBJ1-1, with a tentative D call TRBD1 (6 bases). The germline V gene has CDR1 SEHNR and CDR2 FQNEAQ (reference sequence). CDR3 length: 16 residues. Trimming shortened V by 5 bases and J by 7 bases, and 23 bases separated the two germline ends. The CDR3 region is CASSATLTGLGIEAFF. The DNA for the CDR3 is TGTGCCAGCAGCGCGACCCTCACAGGGTTGGGGATTGAAGCTTTCTTT.

This clonotype appeared a few times. The chain couples TRBV5-1 to TRBJ2-1; 9 bases agree with TRBD1. CDR1 is SGHRS and CDR2 is YFSETQ in the germline V gene. This CDR3 region has 15 residues. The V segment lost 4 bases and the J segment 10 bases; nucleotides outside the gene matches: 12. The chain's CDR3 is CASSLAGTGRREQFF. CDR3 DNA: TGCGCCAGCAGCCTAGCCGGGACAGGGCGCCGCGAGCAGTTCTTC.

This chain's CDR3 is CASQRGDSTDTQYF. The CDR3 region has the DNA TGCGCCAGCCAGCGGGGGGACAGCACAGATACGCAGTATTTT. The chain is built from TRBV5-1 and TRBJ2-3; 9 nucleotides match TRBD2. The CDR3 is 14 residues long. Trimming removed 7 bases from V and 0 bases from J; junction bases left unmatched: 3. In germline, CDR1 is SGHRS, CDR2 YFSETQ.

The chain carries TRBV7-2 and TRBJ2-3; TRBD1 or TRBD2 may be the D gene (5 bases each). Germline-derived CDR1 and CDR2 are SGHTA and FQGNSA. CDR3 length: 16 residues. Between the trimmed V and J ends, which lost 3 bases and 5 bases, there was a span of 18 bases. In DNA, the CDR3 is TGTGCCAGCAGCTTTATTTCAGGGCCAGGAGGAGATACGCAGTATTTT. This codes for CASSFISGPGGDTQYF.

The genes are TRBV20-1 and TRBJ1-1; a possible D gene is TRBD1 (5 bases). The CDR3 runs to 15 residues. CDR1 and CDR2 from the germline V gene are DFQATT and SNEGSKA (reference sequence). Trimming left V 0 bases short and J 10 bases short, with 21 bases between. The chain's CDR3 is CSARDEPGEYAAAFF. In nucleotides, the CDR3 is TGCAGTGCTAGAGATGAGCCGGGGGAGTATGCCGCAGCTTTCTTT.

This clonotype showed up many times. The chain joins TRBV6-4 to TRBJ2-1; 7 bases align to TRBD1. The germline V gene has CDR1 MRHNA and CDR2 SNTAGT. The trim removed 3 bases at V and 7 bases at J, leaving 0 bases unmatched. The CDR3 is 12 amino acids. CDR3 in DNA: TGTGCCAGCAGTGAGGGACAGAATGAGCAGTTCTTC. This sequence encodes CASSEGQNEQFF.

This chain links TRBV27 with TRBJ2-7; D might be TRBD1 (6 bases). V was pared by 5 bases and J by 7 bases, with 15 bases between. Germline V gives CDR1 MNHEY, CDR2 SMNVEV (reference sequence). This CDR3 contains 13 residues. CDR3 protein: CASSLTGQREQYF. The CDR3 DNA is TGTGCCAGCAGTCTAACAGGGCAGAGGGAGCAGTACTTC.

This clonotype was seen more than once but under ten times. This chain links TRBV12-1 with TRBJ2-7; whether TRBD1, the table's D call, matches the DNA was not checked. TRBV12-1 is a documented pseudogene. The CDR3 is made up of 15 amino acids. CDR3 sequence reads: CASSFGGQWGTEQYF. As DNA, the CDR3 is TGTGCCAGCAGCTTTGGGGGACAGTGGGGGACGGAGCAGTACTTC.

The chain carries TRBV10-3 and TRBJ1-5; unclear D gene. The germline V and J ends were trimmed by 4 bases and 3 bases, with 7 bases remaining between them. This CDR3 is 13 amino acids long. The germline gives CDR1 ENHRY, CDR2 SYGVKD. The CDR3 sequence is CAISGGNNQPQHF. The CDR3 nucleotides are TGTGCCATCAGTGGGGGAAACAATCAGCCCCAGCATTTT.

This clonotype has a handful of counts. The chain has TRBV6-1 and TRBJ1-1, with TRBD1 matching over 9 bases. The germline V gene encodes CDR1 MNHNS and CDR2 SASEGT. Trimming removed 6 bases from V and 6 bases from J; junction bases left unmatched: 20. CDR3 length: 18 residues. The CDR3 DNA follows: TGTGCCAGCAGACAACGGACAGGGGCCGGGAAAGGAAGTGCTGAAGCTTTCTTT. This gives the protein CASRQRTGAGKGSAEAFF.

This chain links TRBV6-2 or TRBV6-3 with TRBJ2-3; no definite D call. In germline, CDR1 is MNHEY, CDR2 SVGEGT. This CDR3 is built from 13 residues. The V end lost 6 bases, the J end lost 5 bases, and 12 bases lay between the germline ends. This chain's CDR3 is CASRLHGEDTQYF. The CDR3 region has the DNA TGTGCCAGCAGATTACATGGGGAAGATACGCAGTATTTT.

J is TRBJ1-1 and V is TRBV20-1; possibly TRBD1 for D (6 bases). V was cut by 3 bases and J by 4 bases, with 18 bases left in between. Germline loops: CDR1 DFQATT, CDR2 SNEGSKA (reference sequence). The CDR3 consists of 15 residues. CDR3 coding DNA: TGCAGTGCTAGTGATGCAAACAGGGTGGGCACTGAAGCTTTCTTT. It specifies CSASDANRVGTEAFF.